This is a list of T cell receptor beta chains from one sample in a study of stem cell transplantation in POMP-related autoinflammatory disease. Generated by immunoSEQ multiplex PCR, the TCRdb table keeps only in-frame clones and is missing some. The table lists around 9,000 clones, about nine tenths of them singletons. The source was CD8+ T cells from PBMCs, collected before stem cell transplantation. The origin of the receptors is a human donor with POMP-related autoinflammation and immune dysregulation (PRAID). Both conserved end residues are part of each CDR3. Size values are once, few and many counts, or a class for expanded clones, and some rows have none.

once TRBJ1-1 TRBV11-2 CASSIAGVTEAFF
few TRBJ1-6 TRBV2 CASSRAHSPLHF
few TRBJ1-5 TRBV2 CASRAGTFNQPQHF
- TRBJ2-7 TRBV27 CASSFQPTGRPYEQYF
- TRBJ2-1 TRBV4-2 CASSQEQNDVNEQFF
- TRBJ1-2 TRBV6-1 CASSERGMALYGYTF
- TRBJ2-7 TRBV6-5 CASSYSGGSSYEQYF
- TRBJ1-2 TRBV6-5 CASSLASDGGYTF
- TRBJ2-7 TRBV5-6 CASSLDSGQGALEQYF
- TRBJ1-4 TRBV9 CASSVGDREGEKLFF
- TRBJ2-3 TRBV10-2 CASSEASGRWTDTQYF
- TRBJ2-7 TRBV6-1 CASSVPSYEQYF
- TRBJ1-5 TRBV9 CASSVAGSNQPQHF
- TRBJ2-1 TRBV6-5 CASSYLAGGYNEQFF
- TRBJ2-7 TRBV5-8 CASSRRQASYEQYF
- TRBJ1-2 TRBV5-4 CASSLGGGGYTF
- TRBJ2-1 TRBV2 CASSEVRNNNEQFF
- TRBJ1-3 TRBV5-4 CASSLQGAGNTIYF
- TRBJ1-2 TRBV5-1 CASSLAVTGGPYGYTF
- TRBJ2-2 TRBV5-6 CASSLFGGWTNTGELFF
once TRBJ1-2 TRBV7-2 CASSFTGTNYGYTF
few TRBJ1-5 TRBV6-5 CASSYSSGGNQPQHF
- TRBJ2-3 TRBV6-5 CASSRDRLTDTQYF
- TRBJ2-1 TRBV27 CASSFGPYNEQFF
once TRBJ1-1 TRBV9 CASSGRGGGTEAFF
- TRBJ2-1 TRBV11-2 CASSPSGSSYNEQFF
- TRBJ2-7 TRBV7-4 CASSLPAGGLREQYF
- TRBJ2-2 TRBV10-2 CASSESEGPARPTGELFF
- TRBJ1-4 TRBV4-1 CASSLGTTNEKLFF
- TRBJ2-1 TRBV5-1 CASSLLSGTIDEQFF
once TRBJ2-7 TRBV27 CASSSRGSYEQYF
- TRBJ2-6 TRBV6-5 CASRRDGANVLTF
once TRBJ2-3 TRBV19 CATSRGGPQYF
- TRBJ1-1 TRBV5-4 CASSEKGPAEAFF
- TRBJ1-5 TRBV16 CASSQSHRTGPNQPQHF